The subject of this entry is one TCR beta chain. Its antigen specificity is not known. The sample holds no much larger clone one base away, and base qualities are not on file. Using the deep immunoSEQ assay, TCR CDR3 regions were amplified from genomic DNA by multiplex PCR. Extracted genomic DNA from each cell subset was distributed evenly across all wells of several immunoSEQ 96-well plates, and each plate was treated as a replicate. Each replicate PCR for sorted subsets received roughly 0.2 ug genomic DNA, equal to tens of thousands of T cell genomes. Purified libraries were measured with a Qubit 3.0 fluorometer, size-checked on a Bioanalyzer 2100, and measured again with the KAPA Library Quantification kit. A separate single-read 150-cycle Illumina NextSeq 550 flow cell was used to sequence each immunoSEQ 96-well plate. Per the source publication's procedure: Because the immunoSEQ output included only junctional sequences and no quality scores, the filtering could not be the same as the filtering used for full-length reads. Sequences were annotated with PyIR, a Python wrapper for IgBLAST v1.9, and V/J genes and CDR3 were assigned using IMGT germline references. Reads with weak V/J assignments (E-value above 1e-6), missing CDR3, stop codons, out-of-frame junctions, or ambiguous translated residues were removed. V3J clonotypes were defined by identical inferred V gene, J gene, and CDR3 amino acid sequence. To compute the percentage overlap between repertoires, the number of shared unique clonotypes was divided by the size of the smaller repertoire. Richness of each repertoire was evaluated using RTK rarefaction, the Chao1 estimator, and Recon v2.1 estimates of unobserved clonotypes. Generation probabilities for all TCRbeta clonotypes obtained by the gDNA method from four donors were computed using OLGA. TCRdb took this table from immuneACCESS and kept in-frame rearrangements with V and J called. Such tables lack part of the clones; where checked against another copy, unresolved V genes explain under half of the gap, and the rest is unexplained. The V and J calls and the clone size are those of that table, but D and trimming were determined from the DNA. The sample table lists around 1,100,000 clones, 60% to 80% of them with a count of one. 0.89% of the sample belongs to the ten largest clones.

The donors were healthy, HIV-negative adults who had no recently reported acute infections or vaccinations. Only Caucasian adults living in Nashville, Tennessee, USA were represented among the donors. CD4+ T cells were enriched by magnetic negative selection, after which naive cells were positively selected on CD45RA and the negative fraction was taken as the memory subset. After blood collection by leukapheresis, PBMCs were isolated using Ficoll-Histopaque density gradient centrifugation and then cryopreserved in the vapor phase of liquid nitrogen. Purity and quantity of every magnetically sorted T cell population were checked by analytical flow cytometry. Each sorted fraction had its genomic DNA isolated and then quantified by UV absorbance on a Nanodrop 2000c. This specimen belongs to a study of shared clonotypes between healthy human individuals (dated by TCRdb to about 2020). As for the study more broadly: Two women and a few men aged 18 to 49 years were included in the cohort. For each donor, CD4 naive and CD4 memory were each given three plates, CD8 naive was given two plates, and CD8 memory was given one plate. To estimate repertoire size and how much clonotypes are shared between individuals, the study performed deep sequencing of blood TCR repertoires from five healthy adults. To increase sequencing depth and limit assay-specific biases, different laboratories used diverse techniques to prepare libraries and sequence TCR repertoires. Between about 0.85 and 8.9 billion PBMCs per donor were obtained by leukapheresis.

CDR1 LNHDA and CDR2 SQIVND are derived from the germline V gene (reference sequence). Trimming removed 4 bases from V and 5 bases from J; the gene matches leave 8 bases unexplained. The cysteine opens and the phenylalanine closes a CDR3 of 16 amino acids. The sequence is cut down to CDR3 DNA, 48 bases in frame from base 1. Beyond this particular receptor, the publication reports: The genetic and exposure-history diversity represented was limited by the small number of donors. Only blood was sampled, and tissue TCR repertoires likely differ from those in blood. Estimated clonotype richness was generally larger for naive than for memory subsets. Compared with non-shared clonotypes, clonotypes shared by all four sorted-subset donors had higher generation probabilities. Sharing across several donors was observed for roughly 5% of naive CD4, over 3% of naive CD8, roughly 2.4% of memory CD4, and approximately 0.41% of memory CD8 clonotypes. Incomplete sequencing was indicated by rarefaction of sorted-subset datasets, despite the large sequencing depth. Pairwise subsampling indicated that sequencing depth was expected to affect the degree of clonotype sharing among donors.

Sequences were obtained from memory CD4+ T cells from PBMCs. Taken with the paper, the label for cell subset or site translates to: CD45RA-negative fraction. This receptor was taken from a man younger than 35 in good health. Some clones in this sample may be carry-over from other donors' samples. This chain joins TRBV19 to TRBJ1-1; 12 bases in the junction line up with TRBD1. The DNA sequence follows: TGTGCCAGTAGTAATAGGGGGACAGGGGGCCGGACTGAAGCTTTCTTT. This gives the protein CASSNRGTGGRTEAFF.